These T cell receptor beta chains were read from a single sample in a study of a mutant IDH1 vaccine in newly diagnosed glioma. TCRdb's copy holds only in-frame clones and misses some; the assay was immunoSEQ multiplex PCR. This sample has roughly 35,000 clones, with 75% to 90% found just once. This sample comprised PBMCs, obtained from a glioma patient treated with radiotherapy, temozolomide or both. The source of these receptors is a woman aged 40-49 years with glioma. Both conserved end residues are part of each CDR3. D genes are given only for firm matches. The size field is filled for only some rows; it gives once, few, many or a size class.

V gene	J gene	D gene	clone size	CDR3 DNA	CDR3 protein
TRBV27	TRBJ2-7	TRBD1	NA	TGTGCCAGCCTAAAGTGGGACAGGGACTCCTACGAGCAGTACTTC	CASLKWDRDSYEQYF
TRBV11-3	TRBJ2-7	TRBD2	few	TGTGCCAGCAGCCCGCCGACTAGCGGGAAGATCGACGAGCAGTACTTC	CASSPPTSGKIDEQYF
TRBV9	TRBJ2-5	TRBD2	NA	TGTGCCAGCAGCGTAGGCAGCGGGAAAGAGACCCAGTACTTC	CASSVGSGKETQYF
TRBV5-6	TRBJ2-5	TRBD2	NA	TGTGCCAGCAGCTTGATTAGGCGGGGGACGTACCAAGAGACCCAGTACTTC	CASSLIRRGTYQETQYF
TRBV7-2	TRBJ1-4	NA	NA	TGTGCCAGCAGCTTATATGGAGTAGGCGAAAAACTGTTTTTT	CASSLYGVGEKLFF
TRBV13	TRBJ2-1	TRBD2	NA	TGTGCCAGCAGCCCCCGGTTAGCGGGATACAATGAGCAGTTCTTC	CASSPRLAGYNEQFF
TRBV7-9	TRBJ2-3	TRBD2	NA	TGTGCCAGCAGCTTGGGGACTAGCGGGGCAGATACGCAGTATTTT	CASSLGTSGADTQYF
TRBV4-3	TRBJ1-2	NA	NA	TGCGCCAGCAGCCAAGAAACACGGGGTACCTATGGCTACACCTTC	CASSQETRGTYGYTF
TRBV19	TRBJ1-2	NA	NA	TGTGCCAGTAGTATCGGCAGCAACTATGGCTACACCTTC	CASSIGSNYGYTF
TRBV7-8	TRBJ2-1	TRBD2	NA	TGTGCCAGCAGCCCCCCTCTGCGCATGCGGGGGGGGCGTGAGCAGTTCTTC	CASSPPLRMRGGREQFF
TRBV5-1	TRBJ2-7	NA	once	TGCGCCAGCAGCTTGCCCGCCAGCTCGTACGAGCAGTACTTC	CASSLPASSYEQYF
TRBV5-6	TRBJ1-2	NA	NA	TGTGCCAGCAGCTTGGAGCCGGGGAACTATGGCTACACCTTC	CASSLEPGNYGYTF
TRBV6-1	TRBJ1-1	NA	NA	TGTGCCAGCAGTGAAGTAGGGAACACTGAAGCTTTCTTT	CASSEVGNTEAFF
TRBV29-1	TRBJ2-1	NA	NA	TGCAGCGCCACGAGGGGGAACAATGAGCAGTTCTTC	CSATRGNNEQFF
TRBV19	TRBJ1-1	NA	NA	TGTGCCAGTAGTATAGGCGGGGGTACTGAAGCTTTCTTT	CASSIGGGTEAFF
TRBV13	TRBJ1-1	TRBD1	NA	TGTGCCAGCAGCACCAAGACAGGGGGTAACACTGAAGCTTTCTTT	CASSTKTGGNTEAFF
TRBV7-2	TRBJ1-6	TRBD1	once	TGTGCCAGCAGCACGGGACAGGGACGTAATTCACCCCTCCACTTT	CASSTGQGRNSPLHF
TRBV7-9	TRBJ1-1	NA	NA	TGTGCCAGCAGCTTAGATACTGGGACTGAAGCTTTCTTT	CASSLDTGTEAFF